This T cell receptor (beta chain) was captured by sequencing in a study of glioma-infiltrating T cells. Remarks on this clonotype: Its matching antigen is unknown.

Amplification of TCR alpha and beta CDR3 regions from RNA used iRepertoire nested multiplex PCR. MiXCR, run by TCRdb on the multiplex PCR reads, gives a single entry per CDR3 protein. The sample gives 9,500 to 15,000 distinct CDR3 sequences, around a quarter of which show up once; around 40% is in the top ten. General observations from the study: Tissue and blood shared very few CDR3 sequences.

Sequenced input: glioma tissue, nonneoplastic brain tissue, or PBMCs (not recorded which). This sequence was found in a human donor with low-grade glioma or glioblastoma, undergoing nonglioma brain surgery, or in good health (not recorded which).

The CDR3 DNA sequence: TGTGCCACCAGTGTACACACCTCGGACACCGGGGAGCTGTTTTTT. It encodes CATSVHTSDTGELFF. The chain carries TRBV24-1 and TRBJ2-2, with D uncertain. The CDR3 runs 15 residues. Germline-derived CDR1 and CDR2 are KGHDR and SFDVKD. V was cut by 5 bases and J by 3 bases, with 12 bases left in between.